This TCR beta chain came from a study of OX40 agonist ivuxolimab in advanced cancers. Study as a whole: The study enrolled dose-escalation patients with hepatocellular carcinoma, melanoma, renal cell or head and neck cancer.

Assay: immunoSEQ multiplex PCR; the TCRdb copy retains only in-frame clones and omits some. Of more than 30,000 clones listed, about 81% are singletons. From germline, CDR1 is LNHDA and CDR2 SQIVND (reference sequence). There are 15 residues in the CDR3. V lost 6 bases to trimming and J lost 9 bases, with 21 bases between them. J is TRBJ2-1 and V is TRBV19; TRBD2 is a possible D gene (6 bases). This receptor was obtained from an adult with an advanced solid tumor such as melanoma, head and neck, liver or kidney cancer. Sequencing used CD4+ or CD8+ T cells sorted from blood, obtained in a trial of the OX40 agonist ivuxolimab. Here the CDR3 DNA reads TGTGCCAGTAGGGTGACTGGCGGGATGGGAGGTGAGCAGTTCTTC. This encodes CASRVTGGMGGEQFF.